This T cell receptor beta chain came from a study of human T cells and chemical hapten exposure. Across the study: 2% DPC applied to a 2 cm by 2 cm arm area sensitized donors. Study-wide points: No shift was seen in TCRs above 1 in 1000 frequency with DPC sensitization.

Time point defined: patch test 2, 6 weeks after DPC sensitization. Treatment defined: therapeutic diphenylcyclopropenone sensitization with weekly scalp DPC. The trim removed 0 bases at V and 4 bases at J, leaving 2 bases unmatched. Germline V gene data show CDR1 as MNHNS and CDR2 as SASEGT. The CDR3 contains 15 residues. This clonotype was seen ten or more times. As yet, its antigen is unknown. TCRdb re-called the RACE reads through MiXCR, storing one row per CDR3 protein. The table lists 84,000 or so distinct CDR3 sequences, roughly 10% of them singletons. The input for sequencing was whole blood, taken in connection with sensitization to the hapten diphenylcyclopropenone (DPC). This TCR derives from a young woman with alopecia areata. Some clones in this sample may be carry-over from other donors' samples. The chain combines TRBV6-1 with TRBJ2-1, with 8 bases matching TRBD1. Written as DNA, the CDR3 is TGTGCCAGCAGTGAAGCTGGGACAGGTTACAATGAGCAGTTCTTC. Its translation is CASSEAGTGYNEQFF.